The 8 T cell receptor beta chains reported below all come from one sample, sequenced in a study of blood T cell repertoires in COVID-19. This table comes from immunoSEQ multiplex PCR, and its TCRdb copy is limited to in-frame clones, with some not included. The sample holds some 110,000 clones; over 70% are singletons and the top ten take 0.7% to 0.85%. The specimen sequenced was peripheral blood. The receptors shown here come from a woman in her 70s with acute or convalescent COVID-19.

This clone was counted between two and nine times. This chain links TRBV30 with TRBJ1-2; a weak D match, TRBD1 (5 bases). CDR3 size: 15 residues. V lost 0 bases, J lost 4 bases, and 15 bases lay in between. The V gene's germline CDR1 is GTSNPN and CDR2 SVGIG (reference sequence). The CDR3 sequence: CAWSVSPQGGYGYTF. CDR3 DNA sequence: TGTGCCTGGAGTGTAAGTCCCCAGGGTGGCTATGGCTACACCTTC.

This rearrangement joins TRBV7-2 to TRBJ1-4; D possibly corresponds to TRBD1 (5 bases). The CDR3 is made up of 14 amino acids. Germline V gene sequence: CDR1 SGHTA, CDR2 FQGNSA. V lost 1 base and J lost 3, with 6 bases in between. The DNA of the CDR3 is TGTGCCAGCAGCTTAGACAGGTCTAATGAAAAACTGTTTTTT. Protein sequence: CASSLDRSNEKLFF.

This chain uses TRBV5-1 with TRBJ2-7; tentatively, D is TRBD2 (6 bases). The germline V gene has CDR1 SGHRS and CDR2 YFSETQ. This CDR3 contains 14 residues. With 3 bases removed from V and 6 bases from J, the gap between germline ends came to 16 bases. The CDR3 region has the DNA TGCGCCAGCAGCTGGGGCGGGGAACAGCCCGAGCAGTACTTC. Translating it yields CASSWGGEQPEQYF.

The CDR3 here is CASSLDLTGTSGGPDTQYF. The CDR3 nucleotides read TGTGCCAGCAGCTTAGATTTGACTGGGACTAGCGGGGGGCCAGATACGCAGTATTTT. J is TRBJ2-3 and V is TRBV11-2; the match to TRBD2 covers 15 bases. The CDR3 covers 19 residues. CDR1 is SGHAT, CDR2 FQNNGV, per germline. J lost 4 bases, V lost 0 bases, and 8 bases had no gene match.

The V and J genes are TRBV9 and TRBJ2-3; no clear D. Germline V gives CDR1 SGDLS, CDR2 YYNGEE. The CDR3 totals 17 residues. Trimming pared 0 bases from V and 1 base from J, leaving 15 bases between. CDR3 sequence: CASSVDWAQLGTDTQYF. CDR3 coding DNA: TGTGCCAGCAGCGTAGATTGGGCGCAGTTGGGCACAGATACGCAGTATTTT.

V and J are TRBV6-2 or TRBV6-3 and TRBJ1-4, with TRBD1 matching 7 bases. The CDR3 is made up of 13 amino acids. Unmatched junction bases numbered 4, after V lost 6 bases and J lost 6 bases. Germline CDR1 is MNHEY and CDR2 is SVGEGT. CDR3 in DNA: TGTGCCAGCAGCCGGGACAGCTATGAAAAACTGTTTTTT. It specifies CASSRDSYEKLFF.

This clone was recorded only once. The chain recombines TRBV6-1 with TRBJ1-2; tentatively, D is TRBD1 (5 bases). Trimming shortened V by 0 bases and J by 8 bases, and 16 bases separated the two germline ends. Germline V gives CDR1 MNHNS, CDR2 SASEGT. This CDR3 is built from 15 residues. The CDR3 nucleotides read TGTGCCAGCAGTGAAGCGCTTGGCAGGGAGGAGGGCTACACCTTC. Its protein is CASSEALGREEGYTF.

CDR3 nucleotide sequence: TGTGCCAGCAGTTCCCCCGGGCAGCGGGGAAACACCATATATTTT. Translated: CASSSPGQRGNTIYF. The chain has TRBV6-6 and TRBJ1-3; D gene unclear. The CDR3 totals 15 residues. Germline V gives CDR1 MNHNY, CDR2 SVGAGI (reference sequence). V was pared by 4 bases and J by 4 bases, with 14 bases between.